These T cell receptor beta chains were read from a single sample in a study of T-cell memory formation after mild COVID-19. From the 5' RACE reads, TCRdb called clonotypes with MiXCR, one entry per CDR3 protein. The data contain roughly 600,000 distinct CDR3 sequences, more than 15% of them singletons. Sequencing was performed on PBMCs or a T cell subset sorted from them (not recorded which). These receptors all come from an adult woman who had mild COVID-19 (a few samples of this study predate the infection). Cell type and time point are not known. Both conserved end residues are part of each CDR3. Size is stated for part of the rows, as once, few or many counts, or as a class when the clone is expanded.

abundance | v_gene | CDR3aa
NA | TRBV5-4 | CAMVIGARETQYF
few | TRBV7-6 | CASSQSGLAGYEQYF
NA | TRBV5-1 | CASREDRGTLGTEAFF
few | TRBV5-1 | CASSLGERSETQYF
few | TRBV4-1 | CASSQAETAGDQPQHF
few | TRBV20-1 | CSAAGTARNEQFF
few | TRBV6-1 | CASSEWGHGSSYEQYF
NA | TRBV6-2/TRBV6-3 | CASSYYWATGELFF
NA | TRBV7-2 | CASSWTAYSNQPQHF
NA | TRBV20-1 | CSARGSFALGALF
few | TRBV9 | CASSLQKGQGPGNTIYF
NA | TRBV3-1 | CASSWDTRQPQHF
NA | TRBV5-6 | CASSLVLDEQFF
few | TRBV9 | CASSARRGGNEQFF
NA | TRBV4-1 | CASSPVGGPNYGYTF
few | TRBV12-3/TRBV12-4 | CASSPTGAGETQYF